The 24 T cell receptor beta chains below all came from one sample that was sequenced in a study of low-dose radiotherapy and immunotherapy resistance in tumors. As to time point: after trial treatment. Noted treatment: LDRT plus nivolumab, ipilimumab, low-dose cyclophosphamide and aspirin (RACIN trial). Using a constant-region primer together with a V-primer adapter, TCRs were subjected to roughly 20 PCR cycles of amplification. One entry per CDR3 protein, called by TCRdb with MiXCR from the reads. The sample records approximately 52,000 distinct CDR3 sequences, around 35% being singletons. The sample consisted of PBMCs, taken after low-dose radiotherapy plus immunotherapy. The origin of the receptors is a male donor with rectosigmoid adenocarcinoma.

The chain recombines TRBV7-9 with TRBJ2-5; 7 bases line up with TRBD1. The length of the CDR3 is 17 residues. V shed 5 bases, J shed 2 bases, and the junction held 14 bases outside the gene matches. Germline V gene sequence: CDR1 SEHNR, CDR2 FQNEAQ (reference sequence). For the CDR3, the DNA is TGTGCCAGCAGCCCAGCCGGGACAGCCTTTCGGCAAGAGACCCAGTACTTC. As protein: CASSPAGTAFRQETQYF.

This clonotype has at least ten counts. The V and J genes are TRBV19 and TRBJ1-2; D is perhaps TRBD1 (6 bases). Trimming shortened V by 8 bases and J by 2 bases, and 15 bases separated the two germline ends. This CDR3 has 14 amino acids. The germline V gene has CDR1 LNHDA and CDR2 SQIVND (reference sequence). CDR3 sequence reads: CASREQGRNYGYTF. For the CDR3, the DNA is TGTGCCAGTCGAGAACAGGGCCGCAACTATGGCTACACCTTC.

This clonotype showed up many times. The chain links TRBV20-1 to TRBJ1-5; TRBD1 is a possible D gene (5 bases). This CDR3 has 15 residues. Germline-derived CDR1 and CDR2 are DFQATT and SNEGSKA (reference sequence). V gave up 3 bases and J gave up 3 bases, with 15 bases separating them. The CDR3 sequence: CSASPTRGYNQPQHF. The CDR3 bases are TGCAGTGCTAGTCCCACCCGGGGCTACAATCAGCCCCAGCATTTT.

The chain combines TRBV11-3 with TRBJ2-4; D possibly corresponds to TRBD2 (5 bases). V lost 5 bases, J lost 13 bases, and 18 bases lay in between. There are 13 residues in the CDR3. CDR1 is SGHNT and CDR2 is YENEEA in the germline V gene. This chain's CDR3 is CASSPPSRDEQYF. In DNA form, the CDR3 reads TGTGCCAGCAGCCCTCCCAGTCGGGATGAGCAGTACTTC.

This clonotype was recorded a few times. This rearrangement joins TRBV2 to TRBJ2-7; D gene ambiguous. Trimming shortened V by 1 base and J by 2 bases, and 12 bases separated the two germline ends. The germline V gene has CDR1 SNHLY and CDR2 FYNNEI. This CDR3 contains 15 residues. CDR3 in DNA: TGTGCCAGCAGTGAAGGTTTACAGTCCCCCTACGAGCAGTACTTC. This translates into CASSEGLQSPYEQYF.

This chain connects TRBV25-1 to TRBJ2-7, with unresolved D. Between the trimmed V and J ends, which lost 3 bases and 2 bases, there was a span of 11 bases. The CDR3 is made up of 14 amino acids. CDR1 is MGHDK, CDR2 SYGVNS, per germline. CDR3 nucleotide sequence: TGTGCCAGCAGTGATTGGGGATGGACCTACGAGCAGTACTTC. Translating gives CASSDWGWTYEQYF.

This clonotype was seen many times. This rearrangement joins TRBV4-1 to TRBJ2-3; D tentatively fits TRBD1 or TRBD2 (5 bases each). The CDR3 consists of 17 residues. Germline-derived CDR1 and CDR2 are MGHRA and YSYEKL. V lost 2 bases, J lost 0 bases, and 15 bases lay in between. CDR3 sequence: CASSQRGRPGSTDTQYF. CDR3 nucleotides: TGCGCCAGCAGCCAAAGGGGACGGCCAGGAAGCACAGATACGCAGTATTTT.

This clonotype was detected ten times or more. CDR3 sequence: CASSPRQGSYEQYF. The CDR3 DNA reads TGCGCCAGCAGCCCCAGACAGGGGTCCTACGAGCAGTACTTC. V is TRBV4-3 and J is TRBJ2-7; 8 bases fit TRBD1. The CDR3 sequence is 14 residues long. Trimming took 4 bases from V and 1 from J; bases not matched to a gene: 3. Germline assignment: CDR1 LGHNA and CDR2 YSLEER.

V gene TRBV6-2 or TRBV6-3 combines with J gene TRBJ2-1; D is uncertain. CDR1 is MNHEY and CDR2 is SVGEGT in the germline V gene. Trimming took off 6 bases at V and 0 bases at J, with 15 bases between the two ends. The CDR3 loop spans 16 amino acids. CDR3 nucleotides: TGTGCCAGCAGCCTCGGACCGATGAGCTCCTACAATGAGCAGTTCTTC. As protein: CASSLGPMSSYNEQFF.

The CDR3 spells CASSLTGTGNYNEQFF. The CDR3 coding sequence is TGTGCCAGCTCACTTACCGGGACAGGGAACTACAATGAGCAGTTCTTC. V and J are TRBV18 and TRBJ2-1, with TRBD1 matching over 9 bases. The CDR3 has 16 amino acids. Germline V gene lookup returns CDR1 KGHSH and CDR2 LQKENI. J gave up 3 bases and V 4 bases, and 7 bases lay outside the gene matches.

V gene TRBV27 combines with J gene TRBJ2-3; possible D gene TRBD2, 5 bases. Germline V CDR1 and CDR2: MNHEY, SMNVEV (reference sequence). There are 12 residues in the CDR3. Trimming cost V 11 bases and J 0 bases, with 9 bases left between them. The CDR3 region has the DNA TGTGCCCATAGAGGGAGCACAGATACGCAGTATTTT. Translation gives CAHRGSTDTQYF.

This clonotype was seen ten or more times. The rearrangement joins TRBV6-2 or TRBV6-3 to TRBJ2-5; D may be TRBD2 (6 bases). From germline, CDR1 is MNHEY and CDR2 SVGEGT. This CDR3 has 15 amino acids. Trimming took 5 bases from V and 5 from J, leaving 18 bases between them. CDR3: CASSAGSSGRETQYF. The CDR3 DNA reads as TGTGCCAGCAGTGCAGGGAGTAGCGGTCGCGAGACCCAGTACTTC.

The chain is built from TRBV7-2 and TRBJ1-1; no firm D call. Trimming pared 8 bases from V and 0 bases from J, leaving 10 bases between. CDR3 length: 13 residues. Germline V lookup: CDR1 SGHTA, CDR2 FQGNSA. The CDR3 DNA is TGTGCCAGCGCCCTGGGCCTGAACACTGAAGCTTTCTTT. Translated, it gives CASALGLNTEAFF.

The chain employs TRBV6-2 or TRBV6-3 and TRBJ2-7, with D perhaps TRBD2 (6 bases). V was pared by 5 bases and J by 0 bases, with 20 bases between. This CDR3 is 17 amino acids long. Germline CDR1 is MNHEY and CDR2 is SVGEGT. CDR3: CASSPLISGTGSYEQYF. The DNA of the CDR3 is TGTGCCAGCAGTCCTCTAATTTCCGGGACTGGCTCCTACGAGCAGTACTTC.

The CDR3 protein is CASSPGQGETQYF. DNA of the CDR3: TGCGCCAGCAGCCCCGGACAGGGTGAGACCCAGTACTTC. The chain has TRBV5-1 and TRBJ2-5; TRBD1 agrees at 8 bases. Trimming took 4 bases from V and 5 from J; bases not matched to a gene: 4. The CDR3 is 13 residues long. Germline V gene sequence: CDR1 SGHRS, CDR2 YFSETQ.

The CDR3 bases are TGCGCCAGCAGCCATGGCAGGGTCACCGGGGAGCTGTTTTTT. This encodes CASSHGRVTGELFF. The chain employs TRBV4-1 and TRBJ2-2, with D tentatively TRBD1 (5 bases). V was shortened by 3 bases and J by 4 bases, with 9 bases between the two germline ends. CDR3 length: 14 residues. Per germline, CDR1 MGHRA and CDR2 YSYEKL.

The rearrangement uses TRBV5-1 and TRBJ1-2; a weak D match, TRBD1 (6 bases). The CDR3 contains 14 residues. V lost 2 bases and J 3 bases, leaving 11 bases between the germline ends. Germline CDR1 is SGHRS and CDR2 is YFSETQ. CDR3 amino acids: CASSFGQIYYGYTF. The DNA of the CDR3 is TGCGCCAGCAGCTTTGGACAGATCTACTATGGCTACACCTTC.

This clonotype was picked up many times. The V call is TRBV28, the J call TRBJ2-3; either TRBD1 or TRBD2 may supply D (5 bases each). Germline V lookup: CDR1 MDHEN, CDR2 SYDVKM. V was pared by 6 bases and J by 1 base, with 17 bases between. This CDR3 has 16 amino acids. The CDR3 is CASRPGPTWGTDTQYF. The CDR3 DNA reads as TGTGCCAGCAGGCCGGGACCGACGTGGGGCACAGATACGCAGTATTTT.

The chain is built from TRBV10-3 and TRBJ1-1, with D possibly TRBD1 on 6 matching bases. Looked up from germline, CDR1 is ENHRY and CDR2 is SYGVKD. V was pared by 6 bases and J by 1 base, with 15 bases between. The CDR3 extends over 15 amino acids. CDR3 loop: CAIRETGNENTEAFF. DNA for the CDR3: TGTGCCATCAGAGAAACAGGGAATGAGAACACTGAAGCTTTCTTT.

This clonotype has at least ten counts. The chain links TRBV19 to TRBJ2-2; 15 nucleotides line up with TRBD2. V lost 6 bases and J lost 3; bases outside the gene matches: 8. Per the germline V gene, CDR1 is LNHDA and CDR2 is SQIVND (reference sequence). The CDR3 totals 18 residues. For the CDR3, the DNA is TGTGCCAGTAGACAGGGACTAGCGGGAGGCCGGGACACCGGGGAGCTGTTTTTT. Protein sequence: CASRQGLAGGRDTGELFF.

This clonotype was seen ten or more times. The rearrangement joins TRBV5-1 to TRBJ2-1; 12 bases align to TRBD2. Germline V gene data show CDR1 as SGHRS and CDR2 as YFSETQ. The V segment lost 5 bases and the J segment 7 bases; nucleotides outside the gene matches: 7. The CDR3 totals 15 residues. CDR3 region: CASRNLAGGRNEQFF. The CDR3 DNA sequence: TGCGCCAGCAGGAACCTAGCGGGAGGGAGGAATGAGCAGTTCTTC.

In this sample, this clonotype turned up many times. The gene calls are TRBV5-1 and TRBJ2-6; D unclear. CDR3 length: 14 amino acids. The germline V and J ends were trimmed by 6 bases and 0 bases, with 7 bases remaining between them. Germline CDR1 reads SGHRS; CDR2 reads YFSETQ. The CDR3: CASTRISGANVLTF. The CDR3 nucleotides read TGCGCCAGCACCCGGATCTCTGGGGCCAACGTCCTGACTTTC. Based on the CDR3 plus reference TRBV5-1 and TRBJ2-6, the full variable domain is KAGVTQTPRYLIKTRGQQVTLSCSPISGHRSVSWYQQTPGQGLQFLFEYFSETQRNKGNFPGRFSGRQFSNSRSEMNVSTLELGDSALYLCASTRISGANVLTFGAGSRLTVL.

This clonotype is labeled medium-sized. The chain carries TRBV28 and TRBJ2-5; 9 bases align to TRBD1. CDR3 length: 14 residues. V dropped 6 bases and J dropped 2; count of bases not matched to a gene: 4. Germline values: CDR1 MDHEN, CDR2 SYDVKM. CDR3 DNA sequence: TGTGCCAGCAGATCGGGACAGGGACAAGAGACCCAGTACTTC. Its protein is CASRSGQGQETQYF.

This clonotype was seen many times. This chain links TRBV7-3 with TRBJ2-1; unclear D gene. This CDR3 comprises 14 residues. The V and J ends lost 1 base and 3 bases respectively, with 7 bases between them. Germline CDR1 and CDR2: SGHTA and FQGTGA. CDR3 coding DNA: TGTGCCAGCAGCTTAATAGGAGACTACAATGAGCAGTTCTTC. Its translation is CASSLIGDYNEQFF.